Following are 8 T cell receptor beta chains from one sample sequenced in a study of blood T cell repertoires in COVID-19. The method was immunoSEQ multiplex PCR; TCRdb's version includes in-frame clones alone and lacks a portion of them. Here the sample spans some 460,000 clones, 87% being singletons. The specimen was PBMCs or T cells enriched from blood (not recorded which). Receptor source: a young woman with acute COVID-19.

The V and J genes are TRBV14 and TRBJ1-1, with D maybe TRBD1 (6 bases). V gave up 5 bases and J gave up 1 base, with 14 bases separating them. Germline loops: CDR1 SGHDN, CDR2 FVKESK. This CDR3 is built from 15 residues. The CDR3 loop reads CASSEKDSTNTEAFF. Written as DNA, the CDR3 is TGTGCCAGCAGCGAGAAGGACAGTACGAACACTGAAGCTTTCTTT. Using reference TRBV14 and TRBJ1-1 for the parts outside the CDR3, the full variable domain is EAGVTQFPSHSVIEKGQTVTLRCDPISGHDNLYWYRRVMGKEIKFLLHFVKESKQDESGMPNNRFLAERTGGTYSTLKVQPAELEDSGVYFCASSEKDSTNTEAFFGQGTRLTVV.

The CDR3 region has the DNA TGTGCCAGCAGCTCTGGACTTTACGAGCAGTACTTC. Protein: CASSSGLYEQYF. This chain connects TRBV5-4 to TRBJ2-7, with D perhaps matching TRBD2 (5 bases). Germline loops: CDR1 SGHNT, CDR2 YYREEE (reference sequence). The CDR3 sequence is 12 residues long. Trimming pared 3 bases from V and 4 bases from J, leaving 8 bases between. Full variable domain (missing parts from reference TRBV5-4 and TRBJ2-7): ETGVTQSPTHLIKTRGQQVTLRCSSQSGHNTVSWYQQALGQGPQFIFQYYREEENGRGNFPPRFSGLQFPNYSSELNVNALELDDSALYLCASSSGLYEQYFGPGTRLTVT.

The chain links TRBV2 to TRBJ1-5; D remains ambiguous. CDR1 is SNHLY and CDR2 is FYNNEI in the germline V gene. V lost 4 bases, J lost 0 bases, and 7 bases lay in between. The CDR3 spans 14 residues. The CDR3 DNA is TGTGCCAGCAGTGTTCGGGGTAGCAATCAGCCCCAGCATTTT. Its translation: CASSVRGSNQPQHF. Full variable domain (rest looked up from reference TRBV2 and TRBJ1-5): EPEVTQTPSHQVTQMGQEVILRCVPISNHLYFYWYRQILGQKVEFLVSFYNNEISEKSEIFDDQFSVERPDGSNFTLKIRSTKLEDSAMYFCASSVRGSNQPQHFGDGTRLSIL.

This clone was seen once. The rearrangement uses TRBV25-1 and TRBJ1-1; 7 nucleotides agree with TRBD1. V dropped 2 bases and J dropped 1; count of bases not matched to a gene: 4. CDR3 length: 15 residues. Germline V gene lookup returns CDR1 MGHDK and CDR2 SYGVNS. Here the CDR3 reads CASSETPGGNTEAFF. CDR3 DNA: TGTGCCAGCAGTGAAACCCCAGGGGGGAACACTGAAGCTTTCTTT.

The sample holds one count of this clone. The genes are TRBV19 and TRBJ1-4, with a tentative D call TRBD1 (5 bases). The V end was cut by 5 bases, the J end by 6 bases, with 19 bases between. Germline CDR1 is LNHDA and CDR2 is SQIVND (reference sequence). This CDR3 is built from 16 residues. The CDR3 here is CASSLQGGPFYEKLFF. CDR3 bases: TGTGCCAGTAGTTTGCAGGGTGGGCCCTTTTATGAAAAACTGTTTTTT.

The chain uses TRBV27 and TRBJ2-1; D unclear. The CDR3 has 15 residues. CDR1 and CDR2 (germline): MNHEY, SMNVEV (reference sequence). Trimming took 8 bases from V and 0 from J, leaving 14 bases between them. Here the CDR3 reads CASAPSYSSYNEQFF. CDR3 DNA sequence: TGTGCCAGCGCCCCTTCTTATAGCTCCTACAATGAGCAGTTCTTC.

This sequence joins TRBV5-8 and TRBJ2-5, with 7 positions matching TRBD1. The ends lost 4 bases at V and 2 bases at J; junction bases unmatched: 5. Germline CDR1 SGHTS, CDR2 YDEGEE. The CDR3 length is 14 residues. For the CDR3, the DNA is TGTGCCAGCAGCAGGCTGACAGGGCAAGAGACCCAGTACTTC. Amino acids: CASSRLTGQETQYF.

The chain recombines TRBV5-1 with TRBJ2-1, with no clear D. Germline assignment: CDR1 SGHRS and CDR2 YFSETQ. V shed 4 bases and J shed 15 bases, with 14 bases lying between them. The CDR3 totals 11 residues. DNA of the CDR3: TGCGCCAGCAGCAAGGAAGTGGGCTGGTTCTTC. This sequence encodes CASSKEVGWFF.